Shown below are 15 T cell receptor beta chains from a single sample sequenced in a study of PD-1 blockade in classical Hodgkin lymphoma. Clones were sequenced by immunoSEQ multiplex PCR, and TCRdb holds only the in-frame ones, with some missing. The sample lists 16,000 or so clones; 82% were seen once. Patients all relapsed after autologous stem cell transplantation, and there was variation in brentuximab vedotin exposure. Sequences were derived from peripheral blood mononuclear cells (PBMCs), sampled before the second cycle of nivolumab. These receptor sequences come from a human donor with classical Hodgkin lymphoma.

The chain uses TRBV11-3 and TRBJ2-2, with a tentative D call TRBD2 (5 bases). V was clipped by 5 bases and J by 4 bases, with 11 bases between them. The CDR3 spans 14 residues. CDR1 and CDR2 (germline): SGHNT, YENEEA. In DNA form, the CDR3 reads TGTGCCAGCAGCCCCGGGGTCGGCACCGGGGAGCTGTTTTTT. Amino acid sequence: CASSPGVGTGELFF.

The chain recombines TRBV7-2 with TRBJ2-5; TRBD2 matches at 9 bases. Germline trimming cut 5 bases from V and 5 bases from J; bases unmatched to any gene: 9. Looked up from germline, CDR1 is SGHTA and CDR2 is FQGNSA. This CDR3 spans 15 amino acids. CDR3: CASSPMRGGGETQYF. In nucleotides, the CDR3 is TGTGCCAGCAGCCCTATGCGGGGGGGTGGCGAGACCCAGTACTTC. Together with reference TRBV7-2 and TRBJ2-5, the CDR3 gives the full variable domain: GAGVSQSPSNKVTEKGKDVELRCDPISGHTALYWYRQSLGQGLEFLIYFQGNSAPDKSGLPSDRFSAERTGGSVSTLTIQRTQQEDSAVYLCASSPMRGGGETQYFGPGTRLLVL.

This chain connects TRBV7-9 to TRBJ2-1, with D tentatively TRBD1 (5 bases). V lost 5 bases, J lost 8 bases, and 19 bases lay in between. Germline CDR1 and CDR2: SEHNR and FQNEAQ (reference sequence). This CDR3 spans 15 amino acids. This CDR3 is CASSLQGITRDEQFF. The CDR3 region has the DNA TGTGCCAGCAGCCTGCAGGGTATTACACGGGATGAGCAGTTCTTC.

The genes are TRBV5-1 and TRBJ2-3; TRBD2 might be the D (6 bases). CDR3 length equals 14 residues. Trimming removed 4 bases at V and 2 bases at J, with 11 bases between. The germline V gene has CDR1 SGHRS and CDR2 YFSETQ. The CDR3 protein is CASSAGGFTDTQYF. The CDR3 DNA follows: TGCGCCAGCAGCGCCGGGGGTTTCACAGATACGCAGTATTTT.

This clone was counted once. The chain combines TRBV19 with TRBJ2-5; TRBD2 might be the D (6 bases). The CDR3 has 16 amino acids. V was cut by 6 bases and J by 5 bases, with 22 bases left in between. Germline lookup yields CDR1 LNHDA and CDR2 SQIVND (reference sequence). The CDR3, as DNA: TGTGCCAGTAGCGCCGTCAGTCTAGCGCCCCAGGAGACCCAGTACTTC. It translates to CASSAVSLAPQETQYF.

This clone was seen more than once but under ten times. In nucleotides, the CDR3 is TGTGCCAGCAGCTCGACAGCTAACTATGGCTACACCTTC. Its translation: CASSSTANYGYTF. This sequence joins TRBV7-3 and TRBJ1-2, with D maybe TRBD1 (5 bases). Germline CDR1 SGHTA, CDR2 FQGTGA. There are 13 residues in the CDR3. With 4 bases removed from V and 0 bases from J, the gap between germline ends came to 6 bases.

J is TRBJ2-5 and V is TRBV11-2; D is unresolved. V gave up 5 bases and J gave up 5 bases, with 9 bases separating them. The CDR3 runs 12 residues. Germline assignment: CDR1 SGHAT and CDR2 FQNNGV. CDR3 residues: CASSQDRETQYF. The CDR3 DNA is TGTGCCAGCAGCCAGGACCGGGAGACCCAGTACTTC.

In this sample, this clone turned up once. V gene TRBV2 combines with J gene TRBJ1-3; perhaps TRBD1 as D (5 bases). Germline V gives CDR1 SNHLY, CDR2 FYNNEI. The CDR3 runs to 13 residues. V lost 10 bases to trimming and J lost 4 bases, with 14 bases between them. CDR3 nucleotide sequence: TGTGCCACGAGGGGTTCATTAGGAAACACCATATATTTT. Its protein is CATRGSLGNTIYF. Filled out from reference TRBV2 and TRBJ1-3, the complete variable domain reads EPEVTQTPSHQVTQMGQEVILRCVPISNHLYFYWYRQILGQKVEFLVSFYNNEISEKSEIFDDQFSVERPDGSNFTLKIRSTKLEDSAMYFCATRGSLGNTIYFGEGSWLTVV.

The rearrangement uses TRBV5-1 and TRBJ1-6; 7 bases match TRBD1. The CDR3 totals 14 residues. Per germline, CDR1 SGHRS and CDR2 YFSETQ. V shed 4 bases and J 7 bases; nucleotides not matched to a gene: 5. The CDR3 DNA reads TGCGCCAGCAGCCAGGGGGTGATGAATTCACCCCTCCACTTT. This sequence encodes CASSQGVMNSPLHF.

V gene TRBV6-1 combines with J gene TRBJ2-6, with TRBD2 identical over 10 bases. Germline assignment: CDR1 MNHNS and CDR2 SASEGT. CDR3 size: 18 residues. The J segment lost 4 bases and the V segment lost 7 bases, leaving 13 bases of the junction unmatched. The CDR3 is CASTQAGGGAPGANVLTF. The CDR3 nucleotides read TGTGCCAGCACTCAAGCGGGAGGGGGCGCCCCCGGGGCCAACGTCCTGACTTTC.

The rearrangement uses TRBV5-4 and TRBJ2-2; no reliable D call. The V end was cut by 2 bases, the J end by 6 bases, with 14 bases between. Per germline, CDR1 SGHNT and CDR2 YYREEE (reference sequence). The CDR3 contains 15 residues. The CDR3 here is CASSLSLAVAGELFF. CDR3 DNA sequence: TGTGCCAGCAGCTTAAGCTTAGCTGTTGCCGGGGAGCTGTTTTTT.

This chain connects TRBV6-6 to TRBJ1-5; D unclear. With 2 bases removed from V and 1 base from J, the gap between germline ends came to 9 bases. Germline V gene lookup returns CDR1 MNHNY and CDR2 SVGAGI (reference sequence). This CDR3 has 15 residues. The CDR3 nucleotides read TGTGCCAGCAGTTACGGGGAAATCAGCAATCAGCCCCAGCATTTT. Translating gives CASSYGEISNQPQHF.

The rearrangement uses TRBV27 and TRBJ2-1; 8 positions agree with TRBD2. The CDR3 totals 15 residues. J gave up 5 bases and V 3 bases, and 6 bases lay outside the gene matches. Germline V gene data show CDR1 as MNHEY and CDR2 as SMNVEV (reference sequence). Written as DNA, the CDR3 is TGTGCCAGCAGTTTTTTTACTAGCGGCAACAATGAGCAGTTCTTC. Translated: CASSFFTSGNNEQFF.

The chain couples TRBV4-1 to TRBJ2-7; 15 nucleotides agree with TRBD2. V was clipped by 0 bases and J by 12 bases; unmatched bases: 3. CDR1 MGHRA and CDR2 YSYEKL come from the germline V gene. The CDR3 has 14 residues. The CDR3 DNA is TGCGCCAGCAGCCAAGAGGGACTAGCGGGGGGATCGTACTTC. Its translation: CASSQEGLAGGSYF.

The chain joins TRBV28 to TRBJ2-2, with 9 bases identical to TRBD2. CDR1 is MDHEN, CDR2 SYDVKM, per germline. The CDR3 extends over 16 amino acids. After removal of 6 bases from V and 2 bases from J, the junction contained 7 bases not matched to a gene. CDR3 loop: CASSLLAGLNTGELFF. The CDR3 DNA reads as TGTGCCAGCAGCTTACTAGCGGGTCTAAACACCGGGGAGCTGTTTTTT.